The source of this T cell receptor beta chain is a study of cytomegalovirus exposure and HLA in healthy donors. Germline V lookup: CDR1 ENHRY, CDR2 SYGVKD. V gave up 3 bases and J gave up 8 bases, with 14 bases separating them. The CDR3 runs to 14 residues. Using immunoSEQ multiplex PCR, the repertoire was profiled, and TCRdb retains in-frame clones only, with some absent. The table includes roughly 240,000 clones, around nine tenths detected once. Study-wide results and caveats: In vitro assays verified that a few CMV-associated chains recognized CMV antigens specifically.

This clone was recorded a few times. Its antigen is currently unknown. The gene calls are TRBV10-3 and TRBJ2-1, with D unresolved. The sample consisted of PBMCs. This sequence was found in a man aged 18 to 35 in good health and CMV-seronegative. The CDR3 spells CAISDIFRVDEQFF. The DNA for the CDR3 is TGTGCCATCAGTGACATCTTCCGGGTCGATGAGCAGTTCTTC.